These T cell receptor beta chains were read from a single sample in a study of identical twins. TCRdb analysed the 5' RACE reads with MiXCR anew, one entry per CDR3 protein. The sample contains about 690,000 distinct CDR3 sequences, around 20% of which appear only once. The same data also went into a second study, on T cells expressing NK-cell markers.

The sequencing sample was made of PBMCs. These receptors were collected from a woman younger than 35 in good health. Each CDR3 is given with its conserved first and last residue. A D gene is named only where the DNA matches it firmly. Clone sizes are given selectively: once, few, many, or a class where the clone is expanded.

v_gene: TRBV11-2; abundance: .; d_gene: .; j_gene: TRBJ2-6; CDR3nt: TGTGCCAGCAGCTTAGATCGGGCCAGGGAAGTCTCTGGGGCCAACGTCCTGACTTTC; CDR3aa: CASSLDRAREVSGANVLTF
v_gene: TRBV14; abundance: .; d_gene: .; j_gene: TRBJ2-1; CDR3nt: TGTGCCAGCAGCCGGCACCTCTCCTACAATGAGCAGTTCTTC; CDR3aa: CASSRHLSYNEQFF
v_gene: TRBV6-5; abundance: many; d_gene: TRBD1; j_gene: TRBJ1-2; CDR3nt: TGTGCCAGCAGATCCTCGGACAGGGAGAAAGACTATGGCTACACCTTC; CDR3aa: CASRSSDREKDYGYTF
v_gene: TRBV20-1; abundance: .; d_gene: TRBD2; j_gene: TRBJ2-3; CDR3nt: TGCAGTGCCCAGTCACTAGCGGGAGGGGGAACAGATACGCAGTATTTT; CDR3aa: CSAQSLAGGGTDTQYF
v_gene: TRBV10-3; abundance: few; d_gene: TRBD1; j_gene: TRBJ1-1; CDR3nt: TGTGCCATCGCCGGGACAGGGGGAAACACTGAAGCTTTCTTT; CDR3aa: CAIAGTGGNTEAFF
v_gene: TRBV10-3; abundance: few; d_gene: .; j_gene: TRBJ1-1; CDR3nt: TGTGCCATCAGTGACAGTTCCACTGAAGCTTTCTTT; CDR3aa: CAISDSSTEAFF
v_gene: TRBV13; abundance: many; d_gene: TRBD2; j_gene: TRBJ2-3; CDR3nt: TGTGCCAGTAGCGGGGGCACAGATACGCAGTATTTT; CDR3aa: CASSGGTDTQYF
v_gene: TRBV5-1; abundance: .; d_gene: TRBD1; j_gene: TRBJ1-2; CDR3nt: TGCGCCAGCAGCTTCTTGCAGGGGGCGTCAGGCTACACCTTC; CDR3aa: CASSFLQGASGYTF
v_gene: TRBV5-6; abundance: .; d_gene: .; j_gene: TRBJ2-7; CDR3nt: TGTGCCAGCAGCTTAGGGCTCCGCTGCGAGCAGTACTTC; CDR3aa: CASSLGLRCEQYF
v_gene: TRBV29-1; abundance: .; d_gene: .; j_gene: TRBJ2-7; CDR3nt: TGCAGCGTTGGGGCGTCGCGGCTCTCCTACGAGCAGTACTTC; CDR3aa: CSVGASRLSYEQYF
v_gene: TRBV10-3; abundance: few; d_gene: TRBD1; j_gene: TRBJ2-1; CDR3nt: TGTGCCATCAGTGGAACTCAAGGGGGCGATGAGCAGTTCTTC; CDR3aa: CAISGTQGGDEQFF
v_gene: TRBV5-1; abundance: many; d_gene: TRBD1; j_gene: TRBJ1-2; CDR3nt: TGCGCCAGCAGCTTGGGGGACAGGGAGGGACAAGGCTACACCTTC; CDR3aa: CASSLGDREGQGYTF
v_gene: TRBV24-1; abundance: .; d_gene: .; j_gene: TRBJ2-5; CDR3nt: TGTGCCACCAGTGACCACGGGGCTGGAGAGACCCAGTACTTC; CDR3aa: CATSDHGAGETQYF
v_gene: TRBV29-1; abundance: .; d_gene: TRBD2; j_gene: TRBJ2-5; CDR3nt: TGCAGCGTTGAAGCTAGCGGGAGTAAGACCCAGTACTTC; CDR3aa: CSVEASGSKTQYF
v_gene: TRBV12-3/TRBV12-4; abundance: .; d_gene: .; j_gene: TRBJ2-1; CDR3nt: TGTGCCAGCAGTTTAGGGGGGAAAACCTACAATGAGCAGTTCTTC; CDR3aa: CASSLGGKTYNEQFF
v_gene: TRBV12-3/TRBV12-4; abundance: .; d_gene: .; j_gene: TRBJ1-6; CDR3nt: TGTGCCAGCAGTTTAATTTTGAATTCACCCCTCCACTTT; CDR3aa: CASSLILNSPLHF
v_gene: TRBV9; abundance: .; d_gene: .; j_gene: TRBJ1-1; CDR3nt: TGTGCCAGCAGCGCCATGGGACAACCGGGAGCGGCTGAAGCTTTCTTT; CDR3aa: CASSAMGQPGAAEAFF
v_gene: TRBV5-1; abundance: .; d_gene: .; j_gene: TRBJ2-1; CDR3nt: TGCGCCAGCAGCCGGACCCGCGGAGGGAATGAGCAGTTCTTC; CDR3aa: CASSRTRGGNEQFF
v_gene: TRBV28; abundance: .; d_gene: .; j_gene: TRBJ2-1; CDR3nt: TGTGCCAGCAGTTTCGCAGCGGCCTACAATGAGCAGTTCTTC; CDR3aa: CASSFAAAYNEQFF
v_gene: TRBV18; abundance: few; d_gene: TRBD1; j_gene: TRBJ2-5; CDR3nt: TGTGCCAGCTCACGGGACAGGGTGCAAGAGACCCAGTACTTC; CDR3aa: CASSRDRVQETQYF
v_gene: TRBV6-2/TRBV6-3; abundance: few; d_gene: .; j_gene: TRBJ1-4; CDR3nt: TGTGCCAGCAGTTACACAGCCGACGAAAAACTGTTTTTT; CDR3aa: CASSYTADEKLFF
v_gene: TRBV6-1; abundance: .; d_gene: .; j_gene: TRBJ1-2; CDR3nt: TGTGCCAGCAGTGACAGGGGTGAGGGAAGTGGCTACACCTTC; CDR3aa: CASSDRGEGSGYTF
v_gene: TRBV6-1; abundance: .; d_gene: TRBD1; j_gene: TRBJ2-7; CDR3nt: TGTGCCAGCAGCCCTACCGACAGGGTTGGCGAGCAGTACTTC; CDR3aa: CASSPTDRVGEQYF
v_gene: TRBV20-1; abundance: few; d_gene: .; j_gene: TRBJ2-5; CDR3nt: TGCAGTGCTGGGGGCGGCGGGGAGACCCAGTACTTC; CDR3aa: CSAGGGGETQYF
v_gene: TRBV7-9; abundance: .; d_gene: TRBD2; j_gene: TRBJ2-1; CDR3nt: TGTGCCAGCAGCTCCATAATTAGCGGGGCATACAATGAGCAGTTCTTC; CDR3aa: CASSSIISGAYNEQFF
v_gene: TRBV20-1; abundance: .; d_gene: .; j_gene: TRBJ1-5; CDR3nt: TGCAGTGCTAGGGCTGGGGGTCAGCCCCAGCATTTT; CDR3aa: CSARAGGQPQHF
v_gene: TRBV5-6; abundance: .; d_gene: TRBD2; j_gene: TRBJ2-1; CDR3nt: TGTGCCAGCAGCCTTCGCCGGGGGGGAGGCAATGAGCAGTTCTTC; CDR3aa: CASSLRRGGGNEQFF
v_gene: TRBV28; abundance: few; d_gene: TRBD1; j_gene: TRBJ1-6; CDR3nt: TGTGCCAGCAGACCCCGGGACAGAAATAATTCACCCCTCCACTTT; CDR3aa: CASRPRDRNNSPLHF
v_gene: TRBV14; abundance: few; d_gene: .; j_gene: TRBJ1-2; CDR3nt: TGTGCCAGCAGCCAAAGTCTTAACTATGGCTACACCTTC; CDR3aa: CASSQSLNYGYTF
v_gene: TRBV27; abundance: .; d_gene: TRBD2; j_gene: TRBJ2-3; CDR3nt: TGTGCCAGCAGGGCCCTAGCGGGAGCTCAGTCTACGCAGTATTTT; CDR3aa: CASRALAGAQSTQYF
v_gene: TRBV2; abundance: few; d_gene: .; j_gene: TRBJ2-7; CDR3nt: TGTGCCAGCAGTGCCGGATCGCAGTACTTC; CDR3aa: CASSAGSQYF
v_gene: TRBV12-3/TRBV12-4; abundance: few; d_gene: .; j_gene: TRBJ2-7; CDR3nt: TGTGCCAGCAACCCGGGACCGGCCTACGAGCAGTACTTC; CDR3aa: CASNPGPAYEQYF
v_gene: TRBV5-8; abundance: .; d_gene: .; j_gene: TRBJ1-4; CDR3nt: TGTGCCAGCAGCTTGACGGACGGAAGGGAGTTTTTT; CDR3aa: CASSLTDGREFF
v_gene: TRBV5-1; abundance: .; d_gene: TRBD1; j_gene: TRBJ2-4; CDR3nt: TGCGCCAGCAGCTTGTCATTGGGACAGGGGGGCAACATTCAGTACTTC; CDR3aa: CASSLSLGQGGNIQYF
v_gene: TRBV2; abundance: .; d_gene: .; j_gene: TRBJ1-2; CDR3nt: TGTGCCAGCAGTGTTATGACGCTCCGTAATGGCTACACCTTC; CDR3aa: CASSVMTLRNGYTF
v_gene: TRBV27; abundance: .; d_gene: TRBD1; j_gene: TRBJ1-2; CDR3nt: TGTGCCAGCAGTTTATTTCAGGGGGATAACTATGGCTACACCTTC; CDR3aa: CASSLFQGDNYGYTF
v_gene: TRBV5-6; abundance: few; d_gene: .; j_gene: TRBJ2-3; CDR3nt: TGTGCCAGCAGCTCGGACCTCCCAGATACGCAGTATTTT; CDR3aa: CASSSDLPDTQYF
v_gene: TRBV6-5; abundance: many; d_gene: TRBD1; j_gene: TRBJ2-7; CDR3nt: TGTGCCAGCAGTTACTCGAGTCAGGGGGCCTACGAGCAGTACTTC; CDR3aa: CASSYSSQGAYEQYF
v_gene: TRBV6-1; abundance: .; d_gene: .; j_gene: TRBJ1-1; CDR3nt: TGTGCCAGCAGCCGTGGAGTCCATGGAACTGAAGCTTTCTTT; CDR3aa: CASSRGVHGTEAFF
v_gene: TRBV7-8; abundance: few; d_gene: TRBD1; j_gene: TRBJ2-2; CDR3nt: TGTGCCAGCAGCTGGGAACTCAGGGGGTTGTTGACCGGGGAGCTGTTTTTT; CDR3aa: CASSWELRGLLTGELFF
v_gene: TRBV5-1; abundance: few; d_gene: .; j_gene: TRBJ2-1; CDR3nt: TGCGCCAGCAAGTGGCGGGGCAATGAGCGTTTCTTC; CDR3aa: CASKWRGNERFF
v_gene: TRBV7-9; abundance: .; d_gene: .; j_gene: TRBJ2-7; CDR3nt: TGTGCCAGCAGCTCCTGGGCAGGGGTGAGGGACGAGCAGTACTTC; CDR3aa: CASSSWAGVRDEQYF